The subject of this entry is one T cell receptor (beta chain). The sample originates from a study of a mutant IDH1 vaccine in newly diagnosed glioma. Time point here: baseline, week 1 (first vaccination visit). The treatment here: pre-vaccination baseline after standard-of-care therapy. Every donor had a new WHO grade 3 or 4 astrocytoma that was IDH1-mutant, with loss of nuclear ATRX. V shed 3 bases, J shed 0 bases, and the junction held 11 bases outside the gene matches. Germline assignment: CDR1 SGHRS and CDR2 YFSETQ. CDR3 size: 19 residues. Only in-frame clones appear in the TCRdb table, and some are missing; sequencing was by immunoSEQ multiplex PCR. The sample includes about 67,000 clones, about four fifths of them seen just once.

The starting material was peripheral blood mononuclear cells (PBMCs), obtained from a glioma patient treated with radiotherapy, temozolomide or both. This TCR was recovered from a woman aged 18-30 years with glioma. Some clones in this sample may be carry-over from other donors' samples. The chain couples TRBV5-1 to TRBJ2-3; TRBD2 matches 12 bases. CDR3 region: CASSSQPGLAGSSTDTQYF. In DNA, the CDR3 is TGCGCCAGCAGCTCCCAACCGGGACTAGCGGGTTCTAGCACAGATACGCAGTATTTT.